This TCR beta chain was recovered during a study of cytotoxic CD8 clonotypes in ibrutinib-treated CLL (dated by TCRdb to about 2021). With regard to the full study: The cohort was composed of ten to eleven relapsed/refractory and about 16 treatment-naive patients; IGHV unmutated status was identified in 17 patients. Longitudinal samples were available for about 30% of the 86 trial participants. Responses were partial in roughly 24 patients and complete in 2; after median around 65 months follow-up, roughly 15 stayed in remission and approximately twelve progressed. Cryopreserved peripheral blood mononuclear cells were collected before treatment, at response, and at either disease progression or sustained remission. On average, each sample yielded around 270,000 productive templates and about 100,000 productive rearrangements. Patients were still on ibrutinib when every remission and progressive disease sample was collected. Response samples were obtained after a median of roughly 13 months of treatment, with a range of about 6 to 40 months.

Summary of the overall study and its limitations: Sustained-remission and progressing patients did not have matched sampling times, and lymph node repertoires were not examined. Public clonotypes were rare and either shrank or stayed stable during treatment, and the rise in clonality at ibrutinib response reflected expansion of private clonotypes. Baseline clonality exceeded that of age-matched healthy donors and correlated strongly with circulating CD8+ T-cell counts. An increase in clonality was observed at ibrutinib response, with clonality remaining stable during sustained remission and falling back toward baseline at progression.

In its sample, this clone was seen once. Its target antigen remains unknown. No per-base quality is available; no much larger clone lies one base away. The time point label corresponds to: eleven to twelve months on ibrutinib. For TCR beta library preparation, 2 to 2.5 micrograms of genomic DNA were isolated from cryopreserved PBMCs. Longitudinal blood samples from CLL patients receiving ibrutinib monotherapy were subjected to high-throughput TCR beta sequencing. The patients were enrolled in a single-center, open-label phase 2 trial of ibrutinib monotherapy. V loses 4 bases of germline sequence and J loses 2 bases, and the interval between the two ends is 8 bases. The germline V gene (reference sequence) gives CDR1 as MNHEY and CDR2 as SMNVEV. The CDR3, cysteine through phenylalanine, is 14 amino acids long. The DNA shown is the 42-base CDR3, in frame from base 1. Each clonotype received, on average, roughly 9.6x coverage in deep resolution sequencing performed on a MiSeq, where the target depth lay between 1 in 1 million and 1 in 200,000 T cells. The immunoSEQ hsTCRB Kit was used to generate the TCR beta libraries. The authors processed their data as follows. Data were analyzed with ImmunoSEQ Data Assistant and ImmunoSEQ Analyzer, with V, D and J genes assigned per IMGT definitions. Clonality, with values ranging from 0 to 1, was calculated as one minus the normalized Shannon entropy of productive rearrangement frequencies. Only overrepresented clonotypes making up at least 0.05% of the repertoire of each patient were included in the public clonotype analysis. Repertoires from about a dozen age-matched healthy donors in immuneACCESS were used as clonality controls. TCRdb limited this immuneACCESS table to in-frame rearrangements with V and J called. A share of clones is missing; checked studies link under half to unresolved V genes, and the rest is unexplained. That table furnishes V, J and clone size, whereas the DNA furnished D and trimming. The sample data list approximately 190,000 clones, and just under 80% of these were observed just once. Roughly an eighth of the sample is held by the ten biggest clonotypes.

The material sequenced was PBMCs, taken after 12 months of ibrutinib treatment. The TCR comes from a human donor with chronic lymphocytic leukemia. The chain links TRBV27 with TRBJ1-4, with TRBD1 tentatively as D gene (5 bases match). The CDR3 protein sequence reads: CASSYRGTNEKLFF. Here is the DNA: TGTGCCAGCAGTTATCGGGGGACTAATGAAAAACTGTTTTTT.